Following are 10 T cell receptor beta chains from one sample sequenced in a study of T-cell memory formation after mild COVID-19. TCRdb passed the 5' RACE reads through MiXCR, listing each CDR3 protein once. Of about 140,000 distinct CDR3 sequences in the sample, around 13% are singletons; the top ten hold roughly 13%. The sequenced sample was PBMCs or a T cell subset sorted from them (not recorded which). The receptors here all came from an adult woman who had mild COVID-19 (a few samples of this study predate the infection). Cell type and time point are not known.

This clonotype was found many times. The V and J genes are TRBV3-1 and TRBJ2-3, with D uncertain. The CDR3 consists of 14 residues. Trimming removed 1 base from V and 5 bases from J, with 10 bases in between. The germline CDR1 and CDR2 sequences are LGHDT and YNNKEL (reference sequence). The CDR3 region is CASSQALSGDTQYF. The CDR3 nucleotides are TGTGCCAGCAGCCAAGCTCTATCCGGAGATACGCAGTATTTT.

This clonotype was seen a handful of times. This chain links TRBV12-3 or TRBV12-4 with TRBJ2-7; D is undetermined. Trimming cost V 2 bases and J 3 bases, with 8 bases left between them. The CDR3 runs 13 residues. Here the CDR3 reads CASSLLDYYEQYF. The CDR3 region has the DNA TGTGCCAGCAGTTTATTGGATTACTACGAGCAGTACTTC.

V gene TRBV24-1 combines with J gene TRBJ2-5; maybe TRBD2 (5 bases). CDR1 is KGHDR, CDR2 SFDVKD, per germline. The CDR3 totals 14 residues. V lost 4 bases to trimming and J lost 4 bases, with 12 bases between them. CDR3 sequence: CATSEGGWGETQYF. CDR3 in DNA: TGTGCCACCAGTGAAGGAGGATGGGGAGAGACCCAGTACTTC.

This clonotype was counted ten times or more. Written as DNA, the CDR3 is TGTGCCAGCAGTGACGGGGAGAACACTGAAGCTTTCTTT. It yields the protein CASSDGENTEAFF. V and J are TRBV6-4 and TRBJ1-1, with D unresolved. Germline V gives CDR1 MRHNA, CDR2 SNTAGT. The CDR3 runs 13 residues. The V and J ends lost 2 bases and 1 base respectively, with 5 bases between them.

The rearrangement uses TRBV5-1 and TRBJ2-5, with TRBD1 matching over 7 bases. Germline CDR1 SGHRS, CDR2 YFSETQ. This CDR3 contains 15 residues. V trimming: 1 base; J trimming: 2 bases; junction bases outside the gene matches: 5. CDR3 coding DNA: TGCGCCAGCAGCTTGTTCGTGGGACAGCAAGAGACCCAGTACTTC. Translation: CASSLFVGQQETQYF.

The rearrangement joins TRBV3-1 to TRBJ1-4, with D unresolved. Trimming left V 6 bases short and J 4 bases short, with 3 bases between. The length of the CDR3 is 11 residues. Germline CDR1 reads LGHDT; CDR2 reads YNNKEL (reference sequence). CDR3 protein: CASSRNEKLFF. The DNA of the CDR3 is TGTGCCAGCAGTCGTAATGAAAAACTGTTTTTT.

This clonotype has more than one count but fewer than ten. The chain joins TRBV5-6 to TRBJ2-2; 12 positions match TRBD2. This CDR3 has 18 residues. J lost 6 bases, V lost 0 bases, and 9 bases had no gene match. Germline lookup yields CDR1 SGHDT and CDR2 YYEEEE. The CDR3 coding sequence is TGTGCCAGCAGCTTGGAAAGACTAGCGGGAGAATTGTCCGGGGAGCTGTTTTTT. This sequence encodes CASSLERLAGELSGELFF.

The J gene is TRBJ2-5, the V gene TRBV9; perhaps TRBD2 as D (6 bases). The germline V gene has CDR1 SGDLS and CDR2 YYNGEE. The CDR3 length is 15 residues. The germline V and J ends were trimmed by 0 bases and 5 bases, with 14 bases remaining between them. The CDR3 nucleotides are TGTGCCAGCAGCGTAGGAACTAGCACTTTGGAGACCCAGTACTTC. Translation: CASSVGTSTLETQYF. The whole variable domain, filled in from reference TRBV9 and TRBJ2-5, reads DSGVTQTPKHLITATGQRVTLRCSPRSGDLSVYWYQQSLDQGLQFLIQYYNGEERAKGNILERFSAQQFPDLHSELNLSSLELGDSALYFCASSVGTSTLETQYFGPGTRLLVL.

This clonotype occurred many times. This chain links TRBV5-1 with TRBJ2-1; 7 bases map to TRBD2. V dropped 5 bases and J dropped 4; count of bases not matched to a gene: 6. The CDR3 runs 14 residues. From germline, CDR1 is SGHRS and CDR2 YFSETQ. The DNA for the CDR3 is TGCGCCAGCAGGGCGGGGGAGACTTACAATGAGCAGTTCTTC. It specifies CASRAGETYNEQFF.

This clonotype has only a few counts. V and J are TRBV21-1 and TRBJ2-7; the table's D call, TRBD2, was not checked against the DNA. TRBV21-1 is classified as a pseudogene. This CDR3 contains 19 residues. DNA for the CDR3: TGTGCCAGCAGCAAAGTAGACGGACTAGCGGGTTTACCCTCCTACGAGCAGTACTTC. Residues: CASSKVDGLAGLPSYEQYF.